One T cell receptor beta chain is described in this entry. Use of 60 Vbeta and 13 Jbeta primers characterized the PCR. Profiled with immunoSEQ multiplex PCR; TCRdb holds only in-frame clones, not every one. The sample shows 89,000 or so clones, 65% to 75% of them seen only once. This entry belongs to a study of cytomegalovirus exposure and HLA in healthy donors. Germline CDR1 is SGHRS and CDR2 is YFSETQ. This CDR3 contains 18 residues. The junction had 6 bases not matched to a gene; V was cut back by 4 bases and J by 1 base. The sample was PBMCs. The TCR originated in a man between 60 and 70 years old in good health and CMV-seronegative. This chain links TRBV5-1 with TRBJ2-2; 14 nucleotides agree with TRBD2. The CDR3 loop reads CASSPRTSGGWNTGELFF. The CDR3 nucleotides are TGCGCCAGCAGCCCCCGGACTAGCGGGGGGTGGAACACCGGGGAGCTGTTTTTT.